These 30 T cell receptor beta chains originate from one sample sequenced in a study of shared clonotypes between healthy human individuals. Only in-frame clones appear in the TCRdb table, and some are missing; sequencing was by immunoSEQ multiplex PCR. The sample has 2 million to 2.5 million clones; just under 95% are singletons. The material sequenced was naive CD4+ T cells from PBMCs. Sample subset: CD45RA+ positively selected. The receptors derive from a man between 18 and 35 years old in good health. Some clones in this sample may be carry-over from other donors' samples.

With respect to this clone: Within the sample, other DNA sequences also encode this same CDR3. The genes are TRBV6-6 and TRBJ1-1; D gene uncertain. Per the germline V gene, CDR1 is MNHNY and CDR2 is SVGAGI (reference sequence). Trimming removed 2 bases at V and 0 bases at J, with 7 bases between. CDR3 length equals 14 residues. CDR3 coding DNA: TGTGCCAGCAGTTACCGAGGGTTGAACACTGAAGCTTTCTTT. Amino acids: CASSYRGLNTEAFF.

Concerning this clone: Other DNA sequences from this sample encode an identical CDR3 as well. The chain recombines TRBV7-3 with TRBJ2-3; no reliable D call. The CDR3 consists of 12 residues. The germline CDR1 and CDR2 sequences are SGHTA and FQGTGA. V was shortened by 4 bases and J by 1 base, with 3 bases between the two germline ends. For the CDR3, the DNA is TGTGCCAGCAGCTCGGGCACAGATACGCAGTATTTT. It codes for CASSSGTDTQYF.

The count of this clone is one. This chain joins TRBV15 and TRBJ2-5; TRBD2 is a possible D gene (7 bases). Trimming shortened V by 4 bases and J by 1 base, and 16 bases separated the two germline ends. The CDR3 is 16 residues long. Germline V CDR1 and CDR2: LNHNV, YYDKDF (reference sequence). CDR3 in amino acids: CATSKGGVHLQETQYF. CDR3 sequence (DNA): TGTGCCACCAGCAAGGGGGGGGTTCACCTCCAAGAGACCCAGTACTTC. The whole variable domain, filled in from reference TRBV15 and TRBJ2-5, reads DAMVIQNPRYQVTQFGKPVTLSCSQTLNHNVMYWYQQKSSQAPKLLFHYYDKDFNNEADTPDNFQSRRPNTSFCFLDIRSPGLGDTAMYLCATSKGGVHLQETQYFGPGTRLLVL.

The chain employs TRBV7-9 and TRBJ1-2; D ambiguous. The germline V gene encodes CDR1 SEHNR and CDR2 FQNEAQ (reference sequence). The CDR3 loop spans 13 amino acids. V dropped 5 bases and J dropped 4 bases, with 11 bases sitting between them. Written as DNA, the CDR3 is TGTGCCAGCAGCCCTCGTGCGTCCTATGGCTACACCTTC. Translating gives CASSPRASYGYTF. Complete variable domain (other parts from reference TRBV7-9 and TRBJ1-2): DTGVSQNPRHKITKRGQNVTFRCDPISEHNRLYWYRQTLGQGPEFLTYFQNEAQLEKSRLLSDRFSAERPKGSFSTLEIQRTEQGDSAMYLCASSPRASYGYTFGSGTRLTVV.

The chain uses TRBV5-1 and TRBJ1-5; possible D gene TRBD1, 5 bases. Trimming pared 1 base from V and 8 bases from J, leaving 13 bases between. Germline V CDR1 and CDR2: SGHRS, YFSETQ. The length of the CDR3 is 14 residues. CDR3 DNA sequence: TGCGCCAGCAGCTTGTCAGGGATGGGGGAGCCCCAGCATTTT. Amino acids: CASSLSGMGEPQHF.

The chain employs TRBV9 and TRBJ2-3; D not certain. Germline lookup yields CDR1 SGDLS and CDR2 YYNGEE. The CDR3 runs to 15 residues. The V gene lost 7 bases and the J gene lost 2 bases, with 17 bases spanning the gap. CDR3 nucleotide sequence: TGTGCCAGCGGCCCACCCCGGCAATCCACAGATACGCAGTATTTT. Residues: CASGPPRQSTDTQYF.

The J gene is TRBJ2-6, the V gene TRBV9, with unresolved D. V was trimmed by 4 bases and J by 2 bases, leaving 16 bases between them. Germline V gene lookup returns CDR1 SGDLS and CDR2 YYNGEE. CDR3 length: 17 residues. CDR3 residues: CASSLQLYGAGANVLTF. CDR3 sequence (DNA): TGTGCCAGCAGCCTCCAGCTTTACGGTGCTGGGGCCAACGTCCTGACTTTC.

This chain uses TRBV7-2 with TRBJ2-5; TRBD2 matches at 15 bases. Germline V gives CDR1 SGHTA, CDR2 FQGNSA. The V gene end was trimmed by 3 bases and the J gene end by 4 bases; junction bases not matched to a gene: 12. The CDR3 sequence is 19 residues long. The CDR3 DNA sequence: TGTGCCAGCAGCTTGCGACGAGGACTAGCGGGAGGGCCAGGAGAGACCCAGTACTTC. Translating it yields CASSLRRGLAGGPGETQYF.

The V gene is TRBV11-2, the J gene TRBJ2-5; 11 bases agree with TRBD2. V lost 5 bases and J lost 1; bases outside the gene matches: 15. From germline, CDR1 is SGHAT and CDR2 FQNNGV. This CDR3 contains 19 residues. DNA for the CDR3: TGTGCCAGCAGCCGCCTTCTAGCGGGAGGACTGGGCCTCCAAGAGACCCAGTACTTC. Translated, it gives CASSRLLAGGLGLQETQYF.

The V gene is TRBV18, the J gene TRBJ2-7; 10 bases fit TRBD1. V was clipped by 4 bases and J by 5 bases; unmatched bases: 2. From germline, CDR1 is KGHSH and CDR2 LQKENI. The CDR3 covers 13 residues. As DNA, the CDR3 is TGTGCCAGCTCACTAGGACAGGGGGACGAGCAGTACTTC. Protein sequence: CASSLGQGDEQYF.

V usage is TRBV27 and J usage is TRBJ1-5; no clear D gene. This CDR3 is built from 16 residues. The germline V gene has CDR1 MNHEY and CDR2 SMNVEV (reference sequence). The V and J ends lost 3 bases and 0 bases respectively, with 12 bases between them. CDR3 in amino acids: CASSFLTGISNQPQHF. CDR3 in DNA: TGTGCCAGCAGTTTCTTGACGGGGATTAGCAATCAGCCCCAGCATTTT.

The rearrangement uses TRBV28 and TRBJ2-2; D is ambiguous. From germline, CDR1 is MDHEN and CDR2 SYDVKM. V was pared by 3 bases and J by 6 bases, with 5 bases between. The CDR3 loop spans 12 amino acids. This CDR3 reads CASSFPSGELFF. The CDR3 DNA reads TGTGCCAGCAGTTTTCCATCCGGGGAGCTGTTTTTT.

CDR3 sequence (DNA): TGTGCCAGCAGCCCTCAGGGCCTCCGGCACAATGAGCAGTTCTTC. Its protein is CASSPQGLRHNEQFF. This chain links TRBV7-9 with TRBJ2-1; a weak D match, TRBD1 (5 bases). The germline V gene encodes CDR1 SEHNR and CDR2 FQNEAQ (reference sequence). The ends were cut back, 5 bases at V and 5 bases at J, with 16 bases in the middle. The length of the CDR3 is 15 residues.

This chain joins TRBV21-1 and TRBJ2-5; the table assigns TRBD1, which was not confirmed against the DNA. TRBV21-1 is assigned pseudogene status. The CDR3 is made up of 18 amino acids. The CDR3 loop is CASSKNQYKGQQQETQYF. CDR3 bases: TGTGCCAGCAGCAAAAACCAGTATAAGGGACAGCAACAAGAGACCCAGTACTTC.

This chain joins TRBV18 and TRBJ2-7; D unclear. The germline CDR1 and CDR2 sequences are KGHSH and LQKENI. V was trimmed by 3 bases and J by 7 bases, leaving 13 bases between them. The CDR3 spans 13 residues. The CDR3 DNA follows: TGTGCCAGCTCACCGGCCCCTCTTCGGGAGCAGTACTTC. This sequence encodes CASSPAPLREQYF.

The V and J genes are TRBV18 and TRBJ2-7, with 10 bases matching TRBD1. CDR3 length: 15 residues. Germline V gene lookup returns CDR1 KGHSH and CDR2 LQKENI. After removal of 5 bases from V and 2 bases from J, the junction contained 6 bases not matched to a gene. The CDR3 region is CASSATGTGAYEQYF. The CDR3 bases are TGTGCCAGCTCAGCCACCGGGACAGGGGCCTACGAGCAGTACTTC.

This clone was picked up a small number of times. The genes are TRBV30 and TRBJ1-1, with no clear D. V was clipped by 5 bases and J by 3 bases, with 13 bases between them. CDR3 size: 13 residues. Germline V gives CDR1 GTSNPN, CDR2 SVGIG (reference sequence). In DNA, the CDR3 is TGTGCCTGGGCGCGGGGTCCTGACACTGAAGCTTTCTTT. As protein: CAWARGPDTEAFF.

The chain carries TRBV28 and TRBJ1-1; 7 bases map to TRBD1. In germline, CDR1 is MDHEN, CDR2 SYDVKM. The ends lost 6 bases at V and 4 bases at J; junction bases unmatched: 11. The CDR3 is 15 residues long. CDR3 sequence (DNA): TGTGCCAGCAGCGCCGCAAGGGGGCGGAGCACTGAAGCTTTCTTT. Its translation: CASSAARGRSTEAFF.

V gene TRBV18 combines with J gene TRBJ2-5; no firm D call. Germline V gene sequence: CDR1 KGHSH, CDR2 LQKENI. The CDR3 is made up of 14 amino acids. With 2 bases removed from V and 5 bases from J, the gap between germline ends came to 12 bases. The CDR3 nucleotides read TGTGCCAGCTCACCAGCCCAAGAAGGGGAGACCCAGTACTTC. Amino acids: CASSPAQEGETQYF.

The V and J genes are TRBV4-1 and TRBJ2-6; D unclear. Deletions cut 4 bases from V and 0 bases from J, with 7 bases between. The germline V gene has CDR1 MGHRA and CDR2 YSYEKL. The CDR3 is made up of 15 amino acids. The CDR3: CASSPIVSGANVLTF. CDR3 bases: TGCGCCAGCAGCCCTATAGTCTCTGGGGCCAACGTCCTGACTTTC.

This clone has just one count. The chain recombines TRBV28 with TRBJ1-5; no reliable D call. Trimming took 8 bases from V and 6 from J, leaving 23 bases between them. From germline, CDR1 is MDHEN and CDR2 SYDVKM. The CDR3 is 16 residues long. This CDR3 reads CASGYHRGIEGQPQHF. Here the CDR3 DNA reads TGTGCCAGCGGGTACCATCGGGGAATAGAAGGTCAGCCCCAGCATTTT. The whole variable domain, filled in from reference TRBV28 and TRBJ1-5, reads DVKVTQSSRYLVKRTGEKVFLECVQDMDHENMFWYRQDPGLGLRLIYFSYDVKMKEKGDIPEGYSVSREKKERFSLILESASTNQTSMYLCASGYHRGIEGQPQHFGDGTRLSIL.

This chain uses TRBV2 with TRBJ1-3; 9 bases agree with TRBD1. The CDR3 extends over 14 amino acids. V lost 8 bases to trimming and J lost 4 bases; unmatched junction nucleotides: 6. Per the germline V gene, CDR1 is SNHLY and CDR2 is FYNNEI. The CDR3 is CASRMGTGGNTIYF. The CDR3 bases are TGTGCCAGCCGAATGGGGACAGGGGGAAACACCATATATTTT.

The chain combines TRBV4-1 with TRBJ2-1; D might be TRBD2 (5 bases). Trimming stripped 0 bases from V and 2 bases from J, with 8 bases between. The CDR3 runs 15 residues. CDR1 and CDR2 from the germline V gene are MGHRA and YSYEKL. The CDR3 is CASSQDHGAYNEQFF. In DNA form, the CDR3 reads TGCGCCAGCAGCCAAGATCACGGGGCCTACAATGAGCAGTTCTTC.

V usage is TRBV5-1 and J usage is TRBJ2-5; no definite D call. TRBJ2-7 explains the end of the DNA better; the J call may be wrong. Germline CDR1 is SGHRS and CDR2 is YFSETQ. This CDR3 comprises 15 residues. The CDR3 sequence: CASSLLPMNSYEQYF. The CDR3, as DNA: TGCGCCAGCAGCTTACTTCCTATGAACTCCTACGAGCAGTACTTC.

This clone was seen just once. The chain couples TRBV9 to TRBJ2-1, with D possibly called TRBD1 or TRBD2 (5 bases each). Germline CDR1 SGDLS, CDR2 YYNGEE. Deletions cut 8 bases from V and 5 bases from J, with 17 bases between. The CDR3 consists of 14 residues. CDR3 sequence: CASKRSVGDNEQFF. In nucleotides, the CDR3 is TGTGCCAGTAAGCGGTCGGTGGGGGACAATGAGCAGTTCTTC. Full variable domain (missing parts from reference TRBV9 and TRBJ2-1): DSGVTQTPKHLITATGQRVTLRCSPRSGDLSVYWYQQSLDQGLQFLIQYYNGEERAKGNILERFSAQQFPDLHSELNLSSLELGDSALYFCASKRSVGDNEQFFGPGTRLTVL.

The gene calls are TRBV5-1 and TRBJ2-5, with 8 bases aligning to TRBD2. V gave up 0 bases and J gave up 5 bases; unmatched junction bases: 12. This CDR3 is built from 17 residues. From germline, CDR1 is SGHRS and CDR2 YFSETQ. This CDR3 is CASSLEAGGPLGETQYF. The CDR3 DNA follows: TGCGCCAGCAGCTTGGAGGCGGGAGGACCCCTGGGGGAGACCCAGTACTTC.

The CDR3 coding sequence is TGTGCCAGCAGCGTACGGGACAGGGGTAACACCGGGGAGCTGTTTTTT. Amino acids: CASSVRDRGNTGELFF. The chain joins TRBV9 to TRBJ2-2; 10 bases are shared with TRBD1. Germline V gives CDR1 SGDLS, CDR2 YYNGEE. After removal of 1 base from V and 2 bases from J, the junction contained 2 bases not matched to a gene. The CDR3 is made up of 16 amino acids.

In the case of this clone: At one end, the junction sequence differs from germline, possibly due to a read error. The J gene is TRBJ1-2, the V gene TRBV25-1, with 7 positions matching TRBD1. Germline CDR1 and CDR2: MGHDK and SYGVNS. The CDR3 spans 12 residues. CDR3 amino acids: CASNTREGAIGF. The CDR3 region has the DNA TGTGCCAGCAATACTAGAGAGGGGGCTATTGGCTTC.

The chain uses TRBV7-3 and TRBJ2-1; D is undetermined. CDR1 and CDR2 (germline): SGHTA, FQGTGA. The CDR3 spans 16 residues. Trimming cost V 1 base and J 4 bases, with 14 bases left between them. The CDR3 region is CASSLNSPPLYNEQFF. DNA of the CDR3: TGTGCCAGCAGCTTAAATTCTCCTCCCCTATACAATGAGCAGTTCTTC.

With respect to this clone: The identical CDR3 is also encoded by other nucleotide sequences in the sample. This chain connects TRBV19 to TRBJ2-1; D is uncertain. The CDR3 is made up of 15 amino acids. Trimming cost V 0 bases and J 6 bases, with 12 bases left between them. Germline CDR1 LNHDA, CDR2 SQIVND (reference sequence). The CDR3 coding sequence is TGTGCCAGTAGTATAGAGGGTCTAGGGTCCAATGAGCAGTTCTTC. As protein: CASSIEGLGSNEQFF.